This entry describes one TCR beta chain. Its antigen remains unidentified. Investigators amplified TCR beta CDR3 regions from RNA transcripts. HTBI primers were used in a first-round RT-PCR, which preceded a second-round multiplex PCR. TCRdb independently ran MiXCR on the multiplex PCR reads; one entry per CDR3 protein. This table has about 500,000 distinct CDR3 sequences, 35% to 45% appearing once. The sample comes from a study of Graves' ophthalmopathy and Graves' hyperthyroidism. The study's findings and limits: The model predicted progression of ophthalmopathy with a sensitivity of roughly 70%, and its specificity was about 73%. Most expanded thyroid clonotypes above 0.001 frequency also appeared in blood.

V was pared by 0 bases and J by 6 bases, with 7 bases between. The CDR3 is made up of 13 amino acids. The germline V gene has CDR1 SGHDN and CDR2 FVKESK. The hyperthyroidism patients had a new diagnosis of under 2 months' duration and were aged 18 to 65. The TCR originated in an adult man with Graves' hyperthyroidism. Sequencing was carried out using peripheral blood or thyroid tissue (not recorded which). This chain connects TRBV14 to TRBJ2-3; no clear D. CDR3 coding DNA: TGTGCCAGCAGCCAAGAGATCAGGGATACGCAGTATTTT. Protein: CASSQEIRDTQYF.